The 19 T cell receptor beta chains reported below all come from one sample, sequenced in a study of post-analysis software for immune sequencing data. Study-level results: Higher frequency in patients than in controls was seen for roughly five TRBV segments, with TRBV5-6, TRBV5-1 and TRBV20-1 among them.

Presence of unique molecular identifiers characterized the TCR beta cDNA libraries. TCRdb re-called the PCR reads with MiXCR, one entry per CDR3 protein. The table includes roughly 700,000 distinct CDR3 sequences, 25% to 30% detected once. No antigens are known for them. Material for sequencing was blood. The receptors come from a girl between 10 and 17 years old with multiple sclerosis.

This clonotype turned up a few times. The chain links TRBV28 to TRBJ2-3; D possibly corresponds to TRBD1 (6 bases). Trimming removed 3 bases from V and 7 bases from J, with 11 bases in between. Germline V gives CDR1 MDHEN, CDR2 SYDVKM. CDR3 length equals 13 residues. The CDR3 sequence: CASSFRGRNTQYF. The DNA for the CDR3 is TGTGCCAGCAGTTTCAGGGGTAGGAATACGCAGTATTTT.

The chain recombines TRBV6-6 with TRBJ2-6; 8 bases agree with TRBD2. Germline V gives CDR1 MNHNY, CDR2 SVGAGI (reference sequence). CDR3 size: 16 residues. The V segment lost 6 bases and the J segment 4 bases; nucleotides outside the gene matches: 8. CDR3 loop: CASSRRLAKGANVLTF. DNA for the CDR3: TGTGCCAGCAGCCGCCGACTAGCGAAAGGGGCCAACGTCCTGACTTTC.

This clonotype has a handful of counts. This chain connects TRBV6-2 or TRBV6-3 to TRBJ2-4; 9 positions match TRBD2. The better agreement between TRBJ2-7 and the DNA end casts doubt on the J call. Germline V lookup: CDR1 MNHEY, CDR2 SVGEGT. This CDR3 is 14 amino acids long. The CDR3 DNA reads TGTGCCAGCAGTCCCTTAGCGGGAGAGAGCGAGCAGTACTTC. As protein: CASSPLAGESEQYF.

CDR3 in amino acids: CAISESSAVNEKLFF. The CDR3 DNA follows: TGTGCCATCAGTGAGTCGTCAGCCGTTAATGAAAAACTGTTTTTT. The chain links TRBV10-3 to TRBJ1-4; D is unresolved. CDR1 and CDR2 (germline): ENHRY, SYGVKD. Deletions cut 0 bases from V and 4 bases from J, with 9 bases between. CDR3 length: 15 residues.

This clonotype was recorded at least ten times. The chain uses TRBV20-1 and TRBJ2-1, with 8 positions matching TRBD2. This CDR3 spans 19 amino acids. CDR1 is DFQATT, CDR2 SNEGSKA, per germline (reference sequence). The V segment lost 3 bases and the J segment 0 bases; nucleotides outside the gene matches: 16. Written as DNA, the CDR3 is TGCAGTGCTAGGGCGTATGGGCTAGCGGGCGGAAGCTCCTACAATGAGCAGTTCTTC. Translating it yields CSARAYGLAGGSSYNEQFF.

In this sample, this clonotype turned up a few times. This chain links TRBV6-1 with TRBJ1-5; TRBD1 aligns across 9 bases. The germline V gene has CDR1 MNHNS and CDR2 SASEGT. Trimming removed 6 bases from V and 7 bases from J; junction bases left unmatched: 7. CDR3 length: 14 residues. DNA of the CDR3: TGTGCCAGCAGGGACAGGGGAGGTTTCCAGCCCCAGCATTTT. Translation gives CASRDRGGFQPQHF.

The V call is TRBV20-1, the J call TRBJ2-7, with TRBD2 matching 8 bases. J gave up 2 bases and V 0 bases, and 15 bases lay outside the gene matches. CDR3 length: 18 residues. Germline V gene sequence: CDR1 DFQATT, CDR2 SNEGSKA (reference sequence). The CDR3 loop reads CSARDPVRATSAPYEQYF. CDR3 DNA: TGCAGTGCTAGAGATCCGGTAAGGGCGACTAGCGCTCCCTACGAGCAGTACTTC.

This clonotype was seen ten or more times. The rearrangement links TRBV29-1 to TRBJ2-5; 11 nucleotides agree with TRBD2. CDR3 size: 15 residues. Trimming removed 4 bases from V and 4 bases from J; junction bases left unmatched: 8. Germline V CDR1 and CDR2: SQVTM, ANQGSEA. The CDR3 region is CSVGVAGGPSETQYF. The CDR3 DNA sequence: TGCAGCGTTGGCGTAGCGGGAGGGCCCTCAGAGACCCAGTACTTC.

This clonotype was counted at least ten times. This sequence joins TRBV29-1 and TRBJ2-1; 11 bases agree with TRBD2. Germline V gives CDR1 SQVTM, CDR2 ANQGSEA. V trimming: 6 bases; J trimming: 10 bases; junction bases outside the gene matches: 5. The length of the CDR3 is 12 residues. The CDR3 loop is CSVPGTSGEQFF. The CDR3 DNA sequence: TGCAGCGTACCGGGGACTAGCGGCGAGCAGTTCTTC.

This clonotype was found a few times. The rearrangement uses TRBV21-1 and TRBJ2-5; the table's D call, TRBD1, has no DNA check behind it. TRBV21-1 is recorded as a pseudogene. The CDR3 spans 16 residues. In DNA, the CDR3 is TGTGCCAGCAGCAAGACAGGGTTGTGGGGCCAAGAGACCCAGTACTTC. The encoded protein is CASSKTGLWGQETQYF.

The chain recombines TRBV7-9 with TRBJ1-1; 8 positions match TRBD1. Trimming cost V 3 bases and J 4 bases; bases outside gene matches: 7. Germline V gene sequence: CDR1 SEHNR, CDR2 FQNEAQ (reference sequence). The CDR3 totals 15 residues. The CDR3 nucleotides read TGTGCCAGCAGCTTTCGTGGACAGGGCAGCACTGAAGCTTTCTTT. It translates to CASSFRGQGSTEAFF.

Worth noting for this clonotype: This may stem from a read error, because a much larger clone lies one nucleotide away. The CDR3 DNA is TGTGTCAGCGCCCCGGAGGGCCTCTACGAGCAGTACTTC. This translates into CVSAPEGLYEQYF. J is TRBJ2-7 and V is TRBV12-3 or TRBV12-4; weak D call: TRBD2 (6 bases). There are 13 residues in the CDR3.

The sample holds a few counts of this clonotype. This chain uses TRBV12-3 or TRBV12-4 with TRBJ2-7; D is perhaps TRBD1 (6 bases). Trimming took off 8 bases at V and 1 base at J, with 15 bases between the two ends. The CDR3 spans 14 residues. CDR3 amino acids: CASSMGAISYEQYF. The CDR3, as DNA: TGTGCCAGCTCCATGGGGGCGATATCCTACGAGCAGTACTTC.

This clonotype was seen ten or more times. The chain recombines TRBV20-1 with TRBJ1-5, with a possible D match to TRBD1 (6 bases). The CDR3 extends over 15 amino acids. Germline V gene lookup returns CDR1 DFQATT and CDR2 SNEGSKA (reference sequence). V gave up 1 base and J gave up 0 bases, with 10 bases separating them. The CDR3 spells CSARGFRGSNQPQHF. The CDR3 nucleotides are TGCAGTGCTAGAGGTTTCAGGGGTAGCAATCAGCCCCAGCATTTT.

This clonotype was picked up a small number of times. The chain couples TRBV5-5 to TRBJ2-5, with 11 bases lining up with TRBD1. V trimming: 1 base; J trimming: 2 bases; junction bases outside the gene matches: 7. CDR3 length: 17 residues. Looked up from germline, CDR1 is SGHKS and CDR2 is YYEKEE (reference sequence). DNA for the CDR3: TGTGCCAGCAGCTTGCTCTCCAGGGACAGGGGGCAAGAGACCCAGTACTTC. Translated, it gives CASSLLSRDRGQETQYF.

The rearrangement links TRBV2 to TRBJ2-1; maybe TRBD2 (7 bases). This CDR3 comprises 12 residues. Trimming left V 8 bases short and J 4 bases short, with 9 bases between. Germline assignment: CDR1 SNHLY and CDR2 FYNNEI. CDR3: CASRGAYNEQFF. The CDR3 DNA follows: TGTGCCAGCCGGGGGGCTTACAATGAGCAGTTCTTC.

In this sample, this clonotype turned up a few times. V usage is TRBV18 and J usage is TRBJ1-6; 7 bases match TRBD1. J gave up 6 bases and V 0 bases, and 8 bases lay outside the gene matches. This CDR3 region has 17 residues. The germline gives CDR1 KGHSH, CDR2 LQKENI. The CDR3 nucleotides are TGTGCCAGCTCACCACCGACTTCGGCAGGGGGTAATTCACCCCTCCACTTT. It translates to CASSPPTSAGGNSPLHF.

The V and J genes are TRBV6-1 and TRBJ2-1; 9 bases match TRBD1. This CDR3 is built from 13 residues. The germline V gene encodes CDR1 MNHNS and CDR2 SASEGT. Germline trimming cut 8 bases from V and 7 bases from J; bases unmatched to any gene: 6. The CDR3 region has the DNA TGTGCCAGCGTGGGGACAGGGTTAAATGAGCAGTTCTTC. As protein: CASVGTGLNEQFF.

On this clonotype: At one end, the junction sequence differs from germline, possibly due to a read error. The chain carries TRBV5-6 and TRBJ2-2; 11 nucleotides align to TRBD1. The length of the CDR3 is 16 residues. The germline V gene encodes CDR1 SGHDT and CDR2 YYEEEE. CDR3 sequence: CASSLGTGGPPGELFF. Here the CDR3 DNA reads TGTGCCAGCAGCTTGGGGACAGGGGGCCCCCCCGGGGAGTTGTTTTTT.